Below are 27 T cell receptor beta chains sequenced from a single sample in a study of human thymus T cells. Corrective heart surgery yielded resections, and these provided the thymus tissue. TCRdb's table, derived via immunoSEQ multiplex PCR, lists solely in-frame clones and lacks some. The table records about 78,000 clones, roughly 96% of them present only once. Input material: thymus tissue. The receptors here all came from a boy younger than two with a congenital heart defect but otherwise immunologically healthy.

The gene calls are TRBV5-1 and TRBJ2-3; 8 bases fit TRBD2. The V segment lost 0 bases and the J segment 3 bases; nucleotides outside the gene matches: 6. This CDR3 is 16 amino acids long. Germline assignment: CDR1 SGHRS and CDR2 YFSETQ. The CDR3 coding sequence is TGCGCCAGCAGCTTGGGTAGAGCGGGAGAGACAGATACGCAGTATTTT. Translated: CASSLGRAGETDTQYF.

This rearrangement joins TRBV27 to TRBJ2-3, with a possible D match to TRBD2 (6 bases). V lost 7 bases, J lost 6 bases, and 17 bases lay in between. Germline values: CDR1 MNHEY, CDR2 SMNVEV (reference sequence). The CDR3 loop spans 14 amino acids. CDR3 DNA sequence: TGTGCCAGCACCGCCGGACTATCGAGGGATACGCAGTATTTT. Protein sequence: CASTAGLSRDTQYF.

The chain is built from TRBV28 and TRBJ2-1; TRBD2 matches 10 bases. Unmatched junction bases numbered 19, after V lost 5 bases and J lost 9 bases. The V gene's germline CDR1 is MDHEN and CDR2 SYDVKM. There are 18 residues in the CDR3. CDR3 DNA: TGTGCCAGCAGTGAAGCGGGAGGGCCTGATTTAGGGGTTGGTGAGCAGTTCTTC. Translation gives CASSEAGGPDLGVGEQFF.

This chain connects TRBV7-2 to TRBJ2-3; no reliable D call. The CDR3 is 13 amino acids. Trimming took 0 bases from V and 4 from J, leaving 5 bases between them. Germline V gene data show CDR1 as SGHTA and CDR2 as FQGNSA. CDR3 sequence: CASSLAPPDTQYF. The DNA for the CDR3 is TGTGCCAGCAGCTTAGCGCCCCCAGATACGCAGTATTTT. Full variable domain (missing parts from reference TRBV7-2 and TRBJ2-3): GAGVSQSPSNKVTEKGKDVELRCDPISGHTALYWYRQSLGQGLEFLIYFQGNSAPDKSGLPSDRFSAERTGGSVSTLTIQRTQQEDSAVYLCASSLAPPDTQYFGPGTRLTVL.

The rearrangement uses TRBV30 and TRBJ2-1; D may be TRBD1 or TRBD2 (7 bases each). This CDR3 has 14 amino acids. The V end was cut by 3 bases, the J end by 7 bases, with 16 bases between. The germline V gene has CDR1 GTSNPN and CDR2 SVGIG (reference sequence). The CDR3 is CAWRPTRGGNEQFF. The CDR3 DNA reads TGTGCCTGGAGACCCACCAGGGGGGGGAATGAGCAGTTCTTC.

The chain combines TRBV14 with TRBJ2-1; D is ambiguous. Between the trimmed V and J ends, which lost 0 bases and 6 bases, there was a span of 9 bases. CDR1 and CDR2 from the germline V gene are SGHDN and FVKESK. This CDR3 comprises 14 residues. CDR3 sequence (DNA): TGTGCCAGCAGCCAAGATAGTCAGCTCAATGAGCAGTTCTTC. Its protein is CASSQDSQLNEQFF.

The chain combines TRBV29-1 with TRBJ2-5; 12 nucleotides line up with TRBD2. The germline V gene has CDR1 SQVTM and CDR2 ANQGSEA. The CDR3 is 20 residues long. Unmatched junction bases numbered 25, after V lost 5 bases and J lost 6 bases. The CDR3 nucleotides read TGCAGCGTTATGAAGAAAAATCGGGGACTAGCGGGCACCCCCGAACAGACCCAGTACTTC. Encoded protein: CSVMKKNRGLAGTPEQTQYF.

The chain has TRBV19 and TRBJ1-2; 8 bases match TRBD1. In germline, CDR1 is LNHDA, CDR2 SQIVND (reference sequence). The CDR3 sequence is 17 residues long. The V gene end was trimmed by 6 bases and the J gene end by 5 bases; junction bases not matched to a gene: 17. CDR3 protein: CASRVDRVSLFGYGYTF. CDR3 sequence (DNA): TGTGCCAGTAGGGTGGACAGGGTCTCTCTATTTGGATATGGCTACACCTTC.

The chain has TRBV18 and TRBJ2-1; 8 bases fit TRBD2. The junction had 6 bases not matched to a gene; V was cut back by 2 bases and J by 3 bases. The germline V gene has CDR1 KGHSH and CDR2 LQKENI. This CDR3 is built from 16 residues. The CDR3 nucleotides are TGTGCCAGCTCACCAGTGTACCGGGAGGGCTACAATGAGCAGTTCTTC. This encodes CASSPVYREGYNEQFF.

The chain's CDR3 is CASGLATGAGNSPLHF. In nucleotides, the CDR3 is TGTGCTAGTGGTTTGGCTACAGGGGCAGGTAATTCACCCCTCCACTTT. V is TRBV12-5 and J is TRBJ1-6; 7 nucleotides agree with TRBD1. V trimming: 1 base; J trimming: 6 bases; junction bases outside the gene matches: 6. CDR1 is LGHNT and CDR2 is FRNRAP in the germline V gene. The CDR3 covers 16 residues. Complete variable domain (other parts from reference TRBV12-5 and TRBJ1-6): DARVTQTPRHKVTEMGQEVTMRCQPILGHNTVFWYRQTMMQGLELLAYFRNRAPLDDSGMPKDRFSAEMPDATLATLKIQPSEPRDSAVYFCASGLATGAGNSPLHFGNGTRLTVT.

The CDR3: CASSPRQGGQPQHF. The CDR3 DNA follows: TGTGCCAGCAGCCCGAGACAGGGAGGTCAGCCCCAGCATTTT. This chain connects TRBV5-8 to TRBJ1-5; 7 nucleotides agree with TRBD1. V trimming: 4 bases; J trimming: 6 bases; junction bases outside the gene matches: 7. Germline V gives CDR1 SGHTS, CDR2 YDEGEE. CDR3 length: 14 residues.

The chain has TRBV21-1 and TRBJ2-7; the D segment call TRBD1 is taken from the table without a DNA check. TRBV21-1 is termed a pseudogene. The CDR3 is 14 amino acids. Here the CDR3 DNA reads TGTGCCAGCGGCGCCACAGGGGGCGCATACGAGCAGTACTTC. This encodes CASGATGGAYEQYF.

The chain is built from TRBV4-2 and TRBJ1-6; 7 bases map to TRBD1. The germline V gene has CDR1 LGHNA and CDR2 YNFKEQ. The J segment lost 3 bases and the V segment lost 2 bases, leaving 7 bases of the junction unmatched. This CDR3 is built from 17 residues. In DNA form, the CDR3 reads TGTGCCAGCAGCCAACCAGGGACAGAATTCTATAATTCACCCCTCCACTTT. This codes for CASSQPGTEFYNSPLHF.

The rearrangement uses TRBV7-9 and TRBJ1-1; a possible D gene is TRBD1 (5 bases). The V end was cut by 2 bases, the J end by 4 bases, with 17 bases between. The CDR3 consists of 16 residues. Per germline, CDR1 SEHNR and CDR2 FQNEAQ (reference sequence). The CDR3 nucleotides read TGTGCCAGCAGCTTACCGGAGGCAGGGTGGGGCACTGAAGCTTTCTTT. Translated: CASSLPEAGWGTEAFF.

The CDR3 reads CASSQVYRVYGYTF. The CDR3, as DNA: TGCGCCAGCAGCCAAGTCTACAGGGTCTATGGCTACACCTTC. The gene calls are TRBV4-3 and TRBJ1-2, with a weak D call TRBD1 (6 bases). The CDR3 spans 14 residues. V lost 1 base and J 4 bases, leaving 10 bases between the germline ends. The germline gives CDR1 LGHNA, CDR2 YSLEER.

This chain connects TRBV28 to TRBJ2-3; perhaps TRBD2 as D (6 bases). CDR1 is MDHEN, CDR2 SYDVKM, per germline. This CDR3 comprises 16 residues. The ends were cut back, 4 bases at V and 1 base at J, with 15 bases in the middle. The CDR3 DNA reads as TGTGCCAGCAGTTGGCGCCTAGCGATAGGCACAGATACGCAGTATTTT. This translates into CASSWRLAIGTDTQYF.

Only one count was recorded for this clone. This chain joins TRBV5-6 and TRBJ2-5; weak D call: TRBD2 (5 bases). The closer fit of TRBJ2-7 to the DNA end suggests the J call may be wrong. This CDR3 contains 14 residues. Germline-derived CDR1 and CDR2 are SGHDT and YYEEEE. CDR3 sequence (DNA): TGTGCCAGCAGCCCGGACGGTGGACTCTACGAGCAGTACTTC. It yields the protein CASSPDGGLYEQYF.

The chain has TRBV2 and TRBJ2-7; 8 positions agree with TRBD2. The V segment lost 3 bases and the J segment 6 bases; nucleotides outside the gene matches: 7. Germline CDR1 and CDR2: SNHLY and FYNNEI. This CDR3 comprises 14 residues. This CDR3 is CASSETGGPGEQYF. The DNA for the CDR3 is TGTGCCAGCAGTGAGACGGGAGGGCCGGGCGAGCAGTACTTC. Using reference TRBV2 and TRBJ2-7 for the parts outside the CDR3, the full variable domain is EPEVTQTPSHQVTQMGQEVILRCVPISNHLYFYWYRQILGQKVEFLVSFYNNEISEKSEIFDDQFSVERPDGSNFTLKIRSTKLEDSAMYFCASSETGGPGEQYFGPGTRLTVT.

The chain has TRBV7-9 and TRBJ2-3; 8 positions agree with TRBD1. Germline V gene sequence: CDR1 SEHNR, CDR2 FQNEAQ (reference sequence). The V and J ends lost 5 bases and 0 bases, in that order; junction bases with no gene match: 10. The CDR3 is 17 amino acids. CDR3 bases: TGTGCCAGCAGCCTATCCTCAGGGGGCTCTAGCACAGATACGCAGTATTTT. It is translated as CASSLSSGGSSTDTQYF. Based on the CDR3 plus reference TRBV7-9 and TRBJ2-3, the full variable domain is DTGVSQNPRHKITKRGQNVTFRCDPISEHNRLYWYRQTLGQGPEFLTYFQNEAQLEKSRLLSDRFSAERPKGSFSTLEIQRTEQGDSAMYLCASSLSSGGSSTDTQYFGPGTRLTVL.

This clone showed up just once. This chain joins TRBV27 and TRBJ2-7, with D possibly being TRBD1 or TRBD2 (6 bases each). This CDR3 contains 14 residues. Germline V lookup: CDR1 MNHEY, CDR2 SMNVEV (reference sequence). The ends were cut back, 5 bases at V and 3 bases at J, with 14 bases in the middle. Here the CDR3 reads CASSDRGLFYEQYF. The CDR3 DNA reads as TGTGCCAGCAGTGACCGGGGGCTGTTCTACGAGCAGTACTTC.

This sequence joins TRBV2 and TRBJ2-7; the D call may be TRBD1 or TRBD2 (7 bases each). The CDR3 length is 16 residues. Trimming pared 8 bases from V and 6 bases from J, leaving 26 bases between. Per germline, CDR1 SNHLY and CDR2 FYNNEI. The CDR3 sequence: CASGKRGDRKTGEQYF. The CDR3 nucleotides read TGTGCCAGCGGTAAACGGGGGGACAGAAAAACTGGCGAGCAGTACTTC.

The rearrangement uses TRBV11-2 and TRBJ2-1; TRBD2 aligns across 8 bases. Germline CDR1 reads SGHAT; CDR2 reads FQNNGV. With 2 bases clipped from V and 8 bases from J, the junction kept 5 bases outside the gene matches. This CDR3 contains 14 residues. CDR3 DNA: TGTGCCAGCAGCTTAAGACTAGCGCACGATGAGCAGTTCTTC. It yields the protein CASSLRLAHDEQFF.

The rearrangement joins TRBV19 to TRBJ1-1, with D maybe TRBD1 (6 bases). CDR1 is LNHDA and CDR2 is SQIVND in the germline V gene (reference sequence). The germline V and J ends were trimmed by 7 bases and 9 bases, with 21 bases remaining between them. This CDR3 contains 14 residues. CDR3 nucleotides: TGTGCCAGTACTTCATGGGGGACGGGGGCCAAAGCTTTCTTT. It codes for CASTSWGTGAKAFF.

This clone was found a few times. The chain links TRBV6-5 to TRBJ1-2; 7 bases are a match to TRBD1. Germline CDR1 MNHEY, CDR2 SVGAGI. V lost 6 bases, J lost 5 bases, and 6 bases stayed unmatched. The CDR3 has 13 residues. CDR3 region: CASRFGTAYGYTF. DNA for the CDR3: TGTGCCAGCAGGTTCGGGACAGCTTATGGCTACACCTTC.

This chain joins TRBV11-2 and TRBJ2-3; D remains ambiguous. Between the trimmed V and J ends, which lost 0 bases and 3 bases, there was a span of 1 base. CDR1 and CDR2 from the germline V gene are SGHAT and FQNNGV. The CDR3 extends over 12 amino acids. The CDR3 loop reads CASSLDTDTQYF. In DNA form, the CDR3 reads TGTGCCAGCAGCTTAGATACAGATACGCAGTATTTT.

The CDR3: CASSQPTLAGTYNEQFF. Written as DNA, the CDR3 is TGTGCCAGCAGCCAACCTACCCTAGCGGGTACCTACAATGAGCAGTTCTTC. The J gene is TRBJ2-1, the V gene TRBV14; 8 nucleotides align to TRBD2. Unmatched junction bases numbered 8, after V lost 2 bases and J lost 2 bases. Germline CDR1 SGHDN, CDR2 FVKESK. This CDR3 has 17 residues.

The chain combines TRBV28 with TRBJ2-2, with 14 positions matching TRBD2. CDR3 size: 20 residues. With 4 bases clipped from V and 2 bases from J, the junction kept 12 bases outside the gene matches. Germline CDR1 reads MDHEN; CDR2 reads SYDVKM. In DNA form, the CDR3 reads TGTGCCAGCAGTTACACCTTCCGACTAGCGGGAGGGGTTAACACCGGGGAGCTGTTTTTT. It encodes CASSYTFRLAGGVNTGELFF.